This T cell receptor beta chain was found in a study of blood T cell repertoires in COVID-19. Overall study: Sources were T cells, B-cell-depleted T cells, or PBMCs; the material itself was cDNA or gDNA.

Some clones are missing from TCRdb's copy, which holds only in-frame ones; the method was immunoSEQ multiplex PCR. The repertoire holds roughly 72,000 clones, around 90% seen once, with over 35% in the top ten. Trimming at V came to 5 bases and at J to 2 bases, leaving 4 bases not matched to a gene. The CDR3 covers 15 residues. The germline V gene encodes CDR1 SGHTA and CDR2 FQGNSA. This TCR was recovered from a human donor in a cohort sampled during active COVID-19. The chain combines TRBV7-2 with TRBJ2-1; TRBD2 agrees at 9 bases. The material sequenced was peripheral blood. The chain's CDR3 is CASSLLAGAYNEQFF. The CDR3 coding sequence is TGTGCCAGCAGCCTTTTAGCGGGGGCCTACAATGAGCAGTTCTTC. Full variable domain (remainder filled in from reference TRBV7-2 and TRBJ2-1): GAGVSQSPSNKVTEKGKDVELRCDPISGHTALYWYRQSLGQGLEFLIYFQGNSAPDKSGLPSDRFSAERTGGSVSTLTIQRTQQEDSAVYLCASSLLAGAYNEQFFGPGTRLTVL.